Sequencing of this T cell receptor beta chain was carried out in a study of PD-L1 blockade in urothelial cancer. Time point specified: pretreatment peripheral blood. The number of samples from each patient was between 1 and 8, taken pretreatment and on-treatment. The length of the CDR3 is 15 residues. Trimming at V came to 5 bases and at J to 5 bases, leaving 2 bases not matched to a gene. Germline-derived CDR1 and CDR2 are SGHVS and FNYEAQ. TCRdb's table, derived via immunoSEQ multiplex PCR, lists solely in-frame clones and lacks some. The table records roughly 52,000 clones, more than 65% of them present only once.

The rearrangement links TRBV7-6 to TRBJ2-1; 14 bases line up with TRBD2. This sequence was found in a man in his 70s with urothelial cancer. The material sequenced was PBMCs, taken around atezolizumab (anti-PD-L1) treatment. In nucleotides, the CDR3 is TGTGCCAGCAGCCCGACTAGCGGGGGGGACAATGAGCAGTTCTTC. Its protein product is CASSPTSGGDNEQFF.